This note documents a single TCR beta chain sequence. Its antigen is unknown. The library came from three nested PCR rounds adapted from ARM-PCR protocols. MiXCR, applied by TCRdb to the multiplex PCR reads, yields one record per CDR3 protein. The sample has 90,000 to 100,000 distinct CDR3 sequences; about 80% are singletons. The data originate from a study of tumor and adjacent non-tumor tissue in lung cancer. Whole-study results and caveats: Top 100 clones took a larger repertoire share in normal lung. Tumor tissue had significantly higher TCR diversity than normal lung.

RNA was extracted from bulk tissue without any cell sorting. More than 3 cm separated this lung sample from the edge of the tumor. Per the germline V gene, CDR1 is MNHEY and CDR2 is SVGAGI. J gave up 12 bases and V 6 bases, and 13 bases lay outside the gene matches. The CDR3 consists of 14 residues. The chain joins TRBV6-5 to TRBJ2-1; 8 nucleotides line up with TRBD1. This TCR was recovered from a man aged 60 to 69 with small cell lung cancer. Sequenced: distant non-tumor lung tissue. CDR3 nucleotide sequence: TGTGCCAGCAGGAGGACAGGGAGGAACAAGGGGCAGTTCTTC. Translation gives CASRRTGRNKGQFF.